These 17 T cell receptor beta chains were all obtained from the same sample, sequenced in a study of blood T cell repertoires in COVID-19. Assay: immunoSEQ multiplex PCR; the TCRdb copy retains only in-frame clones and omits some. Of under 95,000 clones listed, about 90% are singletons. The sample was peripheral blood. All receptors come from a human donor with acute or convalescent COVID-19. The donor label of this sample is uncertain.

This clone was counted a few times. V is TRBV5-6 and J is TRBJ1-6, with D possibly matching TRBD1 (6 bases). The CDR3 loop spans 16 amino acids. V lost 2 bases, J lost 7 bases, and 16 bases lay in between. Germline assignment: CDR1 SGHDT and CDR2 YYEEEE. CDR3 in DNA: TGTGCCAGCAGCTTCGACAGGAGCCTAGGAAATTCACCCCTCCACTTT. Encoded protein: CASSFDRSLGNSPLHF. Using reference TRBV5-6 and TRBJ1-6 for the parts outside the CDR3, the full variable domain is DAGVTQSPTHLIKTRGQQVTLRCSPKSGHDTVSWYQQALGQGPQFIFQYYEEEERQRGNFPDRFSGHQFPNYSSELNVNALLLGDSALYLCASSFDRSLGNSPLHFGNGTRLTVT.

The chain carries TRBV5-4 and TRBJ2-2; perhaps TRBD2 as D (6 bases). The CDR3 is 17 residues long. Germline-derived CDR1 and CDR2 are SGHNT and YYREEE (reference sequence). Trimming left V 4 bases short and J 2 bases short, with 18 bases between. DNA of the CDR3: TGTGCCAGCAGCCTCGGAACCGGGACTTCAAACACCGGGGAGCTGTTTTTT. It is translated as CASSLGTGTSNTGELFF.

Written as DNA, the CDR3 is TGTGCCAGCAGGCCGGGACAGGGAGCTTACGAGCAGTACTTC. This sequence encodes CASRPGQGAYEQYF. V usage is TRBV6-5 and J usage is TRBJ2-7; TRBD1 matches at 9 bases. J lost 4 bases, V lost 6 bases, and 7 bases had no gene match. This CDR3 comprises 14 residues. CDR1 and CDR2 (germline): MNHEY, SVGAGI.

This clone was counted once. The chain employs TRBV6-2 or TRBV6-3 and TRBJ2-1; maybe TRBD2 (6 bases). This CDR3 contains 13 residues. V lost 6 bases, J lost 8 bases, and 14 bases lay in between. CDR1 and CDR2 from the germline V gene are MNHEY and SVGEGT. CDR3 loop: CASSSAGRDEQFF. DNA of the CDR3: TGTGCCAGCAGCAGCGCGGGGCGGGATGAGCAGTTCTTC.

On this clone itself: Other nucleotide sequences from this sample produce the same CDR3. V gene TRBV14 combines with J gene TRBJ1-1; tentatively, D is TRBD1 (6 bases). Trimming left V 3 bases short and J 1 base short, with 6 bases between. The CDR3 runs to 13 residues. Germline values: CDR1 SGHDN, CDR2 FVKESK. This CDR3 reads CASSQGQNTEAFF. DNA for the CDR3: TGTGCCAGCAGCCAGGGACAGAACACTGAAGCTTTCTTT.

The chain has TRBV5-6 and TRBJ1-3; no clear D. The CDR3 loop spans 15 amino acids. The ends were cut back, 0 bases at V and 0 bases at J, with 7 bases in the middle. Germline CDR1 SGHDT, CDR2 YYEEEE. DNA of the CDR3: TGTGCCAGCAGCTTGGCCGCGGTCTCTGGAAACACCATATATTTT. It is translated as CASSLAAVSGNTIYF.

In its sample, this clone was seen once. This chain links TRBV29-1 with TRBJ1-2; weak D call: TRBD1 (5 bases). The CDR3 runs 12 residues. CDR1 is SQVTM, CDR2 ANQGSEA, per germline. V was shortened by 1 base and J by 8 bases, with 11 bases between the two germline ends. In DNA form, the CDR3 reads TGCAGCGTTGAAGGGGGGGGTTTGGGCTACACCTTC. Translated, it gives CSVEGGGLGYTF. Full variable domain (rest looked up from reference TRBV29-1 and TRBJ1-2): SAVISQKPSRDICQRGTSLTIQCQVDSQVTMMFWYRQQPGQSLTLIATANQGSEATYESGFVIDKFPISRPNLTFSTLTVSNMSPEDSSIYLCSVEGGGLGYTFGSGTRLTVV.

This chain joins TRBV30 and TRBJ2-3; TRBD2 is a possible D gene (5 bases). The CDR3 length is 12 residues. V dropped 3 bases and J dropped 3 bases, with 7 bases sitting between them. The germline V gene has CDR1 GTSNPN and CDR2 SVGIG (reference sequence). In DNA, the CDR3 is TGTGCCTGGAGCACTAGGACAGATACGCAGTATTTT. Translated, it gives CAWSTRTDTQYF.

The V call is TRBV12-3 or TRBV12-4, the J call TRBJ1-2; D unresolved. The CDR3 is 11 amino acids. Deletions cut 3 bases from V and 8 bases from J, with 7 bases between. CDR3 in DNA: TGTGCCAGCAGTTTCGCTGGCGGCTACACCTTC. Translated, it gives CASSFAGGYTF.

The gene calls are TRBV20-1 and TRBJ2-7; D ambiguous. CDR1 is DFQATT, CDR2 SNEGSKA, per germline (reference sequence). This CDR3 comprises 13 residues. V lost 3 bases and J lost 6, with 15 bases in between. The CDR3 protein is CSASVAAPGEQYF. The CDR3 DNA is TGCAGTGCTAGTGTCGCCGCCCCAGGCGAGCAGTACTTC.

CDR3 protein: CASSVGQGMMNTGELFF. Here the CDR3 DNA reads TGTGCCAGCAGCGTAGGACAGGGGATGATGAACACCGGGGAGCTGTTTTTT. The chain employs TRBV9 and TRBJ2-2; TRBD1 agrees at 8 bases. Germline CDR1 reads SGDLS; CDR2 reads YYNGEE. The CDR3 is 17 amino acids. The J segment lost 1 base and the V segment lost 0 bases, leaving 5 bases of the junction unmatched.

Only a few counts were recorded for this clone. The chain is built from TRBV3-1 (or the pseudogene TRBV3-2) and TRBJ1-1; D might be TRBD1 (6 bases). Per the germline V gene, CDR1 is LGHDT and CDR2 is YNNKEL (reference sequence). Trimming pared 4 bases from V and 1 base from J, leaving 16 bases between. The CDR3 has 16 amino acids. The CDR3 sequence is CASSPNQGKRNTEAFF. CDR3 DNA sequence: TGTGCCAGCAGCCCTAATCAGGGGAAGAGGAACACTGAAGCTTTCTTT.

V is TRBV11-2 and J is TRBJ2-5; 12 bases fit TRBD2. Germline V lookup: CDR1 SGHAT, CDR2 FQNNGV. V was clipped by 5 bases and J by 3 bases; unmatched bases: 7. This CDR3 contains 16 residues. CDR3 coding DNA: TGTGCCAGCAGCCCTCCGGGACTAGCGGGTAAAGAGACCCAGTACTTC. Protein sequence: CASSPPGLAGKETQYF.

In this sample, this clone turned up once. The chain is built from TRBV2 and TRBJ1-5; D gene unclear. CDR1 and CDR2 (germline): SNHLY, FYNNEI. The CDR3 runs to 13 residues. The V gene lost 7 bases and the J gene lost 2 bases, with 9 bases spanning the gap. The CDR3 DNA is TGTGCCAGCACCCGTATCGGCAATCAGCCCCAGCATTTT. Protein: CASTRIGNQPQHF.

The chain employs TRBV28 and TRBJ1-2, with 7 bases that match TRBD1. CDR1 is MDHEN, CDR2 SYDVKM, per germline. The CDR3 runs 15 residues. Trimming took 5 bases from V and 7 from J; bases not matched to a gene: 13. The CDR3 sequence is CASSPSRTGAVGYTF. The CDR3 DNA reads TGTGCCAGCAGTCCATCTCGAACAGGGGCGGTTGGCTACACCTTC.

This chain connects TRBV6-5 to TRBJ1-1; a possible D gene is TRBD1 (6 bases). The CDR3 spans 13 residues. The V end was cut by 6 bases, the J end by 1 base, with 9 bases between. Germline values: CDR1 MNHEY, CDR2 SVGAGI. The CDR3 nucleotides read TGTGCCAGCAGCAAACAGGGGAACACTGAAGCTTTCTTT. Translation: CASSKQGNTEAFF.

The chain carries TRBV18 and TRBJ1-1, with TRBD1 matching 7 bases. Germline CDR1 reads KGHSH; CDR2 reads LQKENI. Losses at the gene ends were 6 bases for V and 1 base for J; bases not matched to a gene: 5. The CDR3 length is 14 residues. The DNA for the CDR3 is TGTGCCAGCTCTACGGGACAGCCGAACACTGAAGCTTTCTTT. This translates into CASSTGQPNTEAFF.